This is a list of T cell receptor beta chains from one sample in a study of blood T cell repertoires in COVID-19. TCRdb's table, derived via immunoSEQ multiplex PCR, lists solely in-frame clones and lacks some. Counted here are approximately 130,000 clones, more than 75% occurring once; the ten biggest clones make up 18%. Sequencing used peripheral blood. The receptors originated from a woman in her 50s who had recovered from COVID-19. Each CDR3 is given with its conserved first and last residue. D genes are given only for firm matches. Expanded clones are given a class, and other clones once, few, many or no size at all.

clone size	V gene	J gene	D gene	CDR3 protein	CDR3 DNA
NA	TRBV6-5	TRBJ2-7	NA	CASGGSLYEQYF	TGTGCCAGCGGAGGCAGCCTCTACGAGCAGTACTTC
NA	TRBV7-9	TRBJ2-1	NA	CASSLSAGTEQFF	TGTGCCAGCAGCTTGAGCGCCGGGACAGAGCAGTTCTTC
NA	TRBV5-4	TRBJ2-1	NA	CASNTYNEQFF	TGTGCCAGCAACACCTACAATGAGCAGTTCTTC
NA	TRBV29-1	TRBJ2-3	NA	CSVEDGGDTQYF	TGCAGCGTTGAAGATGGAGGGGATACGCAGTATTTT
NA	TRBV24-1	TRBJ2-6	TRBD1	CATSDPKGDRVGGANVLTF	TGTGCCACCAGTGACCCTAAGGGGGACAGGGTAGGTGGGGCCAACGTCCTGACTTTC
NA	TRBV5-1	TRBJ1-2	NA	CASSTGVSYGYTF	TGCGCCAGCAGCACCGGGGTGAGCTATGGCTACACCTTC
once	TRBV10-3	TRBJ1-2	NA	CAISDFKSTYGYTF	TGTGCCATCAGTGACTTCAAGTCTACCTATGGCTACACCTTC
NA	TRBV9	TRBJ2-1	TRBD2	CASSARRGAGGSYEQFF	TGTGCCAGCAGCGCCCGCCGAGGTGCGGGAGGGTCATATGAGCAGTTCTTC
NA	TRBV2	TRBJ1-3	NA	CASSIWGLGNTIYF	TGTGCCAGCAGTATTTGGGGACTTGGAAACACCATATATTTT
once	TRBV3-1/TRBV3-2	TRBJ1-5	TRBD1	CASSHQGEEPQHF	TGTGCCAGCAGCCATCAGGGGGAGGAGCCCCAGCATTTT
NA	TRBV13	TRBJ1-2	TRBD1	CASSRTGNGYTF	TGTGCCAGCAGCCGGACAGGGAATGGCTACACCTTC
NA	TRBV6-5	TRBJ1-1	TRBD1	CASSPHTGGTEAFF	TGTGCCAGCAGCCCCCATACAGGGGGCACTGAAGCTTTCTTT
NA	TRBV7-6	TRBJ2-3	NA	CASSRGQGASTDTQYF	TGTGCCAGCAGCCGCGGCCAAGGGGCTAGCACAGATACGCAGTATTTT
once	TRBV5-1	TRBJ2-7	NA	CASSPVIGAPYEQYF	TGCGCCAGCAGTCCGGTTATAGGGGCACCCTACGAGCAGTACTTC
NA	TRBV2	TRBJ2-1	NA	CATKQGLEAAYNEQFF	TGTGCCACCAAGCAGGGGCTTGAAGCGGCGTACAATGAGCAGTTCTTC
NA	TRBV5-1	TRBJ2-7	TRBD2	CASSLSGGEQYF	TGCGCCAGCAGCTTGTCGGGGGGCGAGCAGTACTTC
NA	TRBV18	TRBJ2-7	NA	CASSWASSSYEQYF	TGTGCCAGCTCCTGGGCCTCGAGCTCCTACGAGCAGTACTTC